These T cell receptor beta chains were read from a single sample in a study of T cell repertoires in cytomegalovirus infection. TCRdb re-analysed the reads in MiXCR, keeping a single row per CDR3 protein. The table includes approximately 500,000 distinct CDR3 sequences, around 35% detected once. No antigen is known for these receptors. The sequencing here drew on cultured PBMCs, taken from culture after CMV antigen stimulation. These receptors were obtained from a human donor in good health (CMV status not recorded). Some clones in this sample may be carry-over from other donors' samples. The CDR3 runs from the conserved cysteine through the conserved F or W. D genes are given only for firm matches. Expanded clones get a size class; other rows say once, few or many, or leave the size out.

len: 14; v_gene: TRBV19; abundance: .; j_gene: TRBJ1-3; d_gene: .; CDR3aa: CATRDFGSGNTIYF; CDR3nt: TGTGCCACCCGGGACTTCGGCTCTGGAAACACCATATATTTT
len: 13; v_gene: TRBV7-2; abundance: many; j_gene: TRBJ1-2; d_gene: .; CDR3aa: CASTQEQGIGYTF; CDR3nt: TGTGCCAGCACCCAGGAACAGGGCATTGGCTACACCTTC
len: 17; v_gene: TRBV7-2; abundance: many; j_gene: TRBJ1-5; d_gene: TRBD1; CDR3aa: CASSARDSTYSNQPQHF; CDR3nt: TGTGCCAGCAGCGCCCGGGACAGTACTTATAGCAATCAGCCCCAGCATTTT
len: 14; v_gene: TRBV7-3; abundance: .; j_gene: TRBJ1-5; d_gene: TRBD1; CDR3aa: CASSDRQGHQPQHF; CDR3nt: TGTGCCAGCAGTGATCGACAGGGCCATCAGCCCCAGCATTTT
len: 14; v_gene: TRBV15; abundance: .; j_gene: TRBJ2-3; d_gene: TRBD1; CDR3aa: CATSSDRGTDTQYF; CDR3nt: TGTGCCACCAGCAGCGACAGGGGGACAGATACGCAGTATTTT
len: 15; v_gene: TRBV27; abundance: .; j_gene: TRBJ1-2; d_gene: .; CDR3aa: CASSLGRRGNYGYTF; CDR3nt: TGTGCCAGCAGTTTAGGACGGAGGGGCAACTATGGCTACACCTTC
len: 14; v_gene: TRBV12-3/TRBV12-4; abundance: .; j_gene: TRBJ2-7; d_gene: TRBD1; CDR3aa: CASRPGQGSHEQYF; CDR3nt: TGTGCCAGCAGACCGGGACAGGGATCCCACGAGCAGTACTTC
len: 14; v_gene: TRBV7-6; abundance: .; j_gene: TRBJ2-2; d_gene: .; CDR3aa: CASSLGFTTGELFF; CDR3nt: TGTGCCAGCAGCTTAGGCTTCACCACCGGGGAGCTGTTTTTT
len: 13; v_gene: TRBV10-1; abundance: .; j_gene: TRBJ2-2; d_gene: .; CDR3aa: CASSDPGEVELFF; CDR3nt: TGCGCCAGCAGTGACCCCGGAGAGGTAGAGCTGTTTTTT
len: 14; v_gene: TRBV7-8; abundance: .; j_gene: TRBJ1-6; d_gene: .; CDR3aa: CASSPLLGDSPLHF; CDR3nt: TGTGCCAGCAGCCCTCTCTTGGGCGATTCACCCCTCCACTTT
len: 14; v_gene: TRBV2; abundance: few; j_gene: TRBJ2-2; d_gene: .; CDR3aa: CASSAESNTGELFF; CDR3nt: TGTGCCAGCAGTGCAGAGTCGAACACCGGGGAGCTGTTTTTT
len: 17; v_gene: TRBV19; abundance: .; j_gene: TRBJ2-2; d_gene: TRBD2; CDR3aa: CASSATSGRAGTGELFF; CDR3nt: TGTGCCAGTAGTGCCACTAGCGGGAGGGCCGGGACCGGGGAGCTGTTTTTT
len: 16; v_gene: TRBV7-2; abundance: .; j_gene: TRBJ1-2; d_gene: .; CDR3aa: CASSLGGQIRSYGYTF; CDR3nt: TGTGCCAGCAGCTTAGGTGGACAGATTCGTAGTTATGGCTACACCTTC
len: 15; v_gene: TRBV5-6; abundance: few; j_gene: TRBJ2-1; d_gene: .; CDR3aa: CASSLWVRSYNEQFF; CDR3nt: TGTGCCAGCAGCTTGTGGGTTAGGTCCTACAATGAGCAGTTCTTC
len: 14; v_gene: TRBV20-1; abundance: .; j_gene: TRBJ2-1; d_gene: .; CDR3aa: CSASGESSYNEQFF; CDR3nt: TGCAGTGCTAGCGGCGAAAGCTCCTACAATGAGCAGTTCTTC
len: 11; v_gene: TRBV20-1; abundance: .; j_gene: TRBJ1-1; d_gene: .; CDR3aa: CSAYRNTEAFF; CDR3nt: TGCAGTGCTTACAGGAACACTGAAGCTTTCTTT
len: 13; v_gene: TRBV27; abundance: few; j_gene: TRBJ1-1; d_gene: .; CDR3aa: CASSLSRGTEAFF; CDR3nt: TGTGCCAGCAGTTTATCGAGGGGGACTGAAGCTTTCTTT
len: 14; v_gene: TRBV15; abundance: .; j_gene: TRBJ1-5; d_gene: .; CDR3aa: CATSFSHSNQPQHF; CDR3nt: TGTGCCACCAGTTTCAGTCATAGCAATCAGCCCCAGCATTTT
len: 16; v_gene: TRBV11-2; abundance: .; j_gene: TRBJ2-1; d_gene: TRBD2; CDR3aa: CASSLIVGLGYNEQFF; CDR3nt: TGTGCCAGCAGCTTAATAGTGGGACTAGGTTACAATGAGCAGTTCTTC
len: 16; v_gene: TRBV7-2; abundance: .; j_gene: TRBJ1-1; d_gene: .; CDR3aa: CASSSYLVILNTEAFF; CDR3nt: TGTGCCAGCAGCTCCTACTTAGTGATATTGAACACTGAAGCTTTCTTT
len: 14; v_gene: TRBV4-1; abundance: .; j_gene: TRBJ2-7; d_gene: TRBD1; CDR3aa: CASSQPTGTYEQYF; CDR3nt: TGCGCCAGCAGCCAACCGACAGGGACCTACGAGCAGTACTTC
len: 16; v_gene: TRBV12-3/TRBV12-4; abundance: few; j_gene: TRBJ2-2; d_gene: TRBD2; CDR3aa: CASSPGLAVNTGELFF; CDR3nt: TGTGCCAGCAGTCCGGGGCTAGCGGTTAACACCGGGGAGCTGTTTTTT
len: 15; v_gene: TRBV7-9; abundance: many; j_gene: TRBJ2-5; d_gene: TRBD2; CDR3aa: CASSPRTSGGRTQYF; CDR3nt: TGTGCCAGCAGCCCGAGGACTAGCGGTGGACGGACCCAGTACTTC
len: 15; v_gene: TRBV6-2/TRBV6-3; abundance: few; j_gene: TRBJ1-2; d_gene: .; CDR3aa: CASTSRAGVLAGYTF; CDR3nt: TGTGCCAGCACAAGTCGGGCGGGGGTCCTCGCTGGCTACACCTTC
len: 16; v_gene: TRBV29-1; abundance: .; j_gene: TRBJ1-1; d_gene: TRBD1; CDR3aa: CSVVFDQGASSTEAFF; CDR3nt: TGCAGCGTTGTCTTCGACCAGGGGGCGTCCAGCACTGAAGCTTTCTTT
len: 16; v_gene: TRBV20-1; abundance: .; j_gene: TRBJ1-6; d_gene: .; CDR3aa: CSARTGTTLSNSPLHF; CDR3nt: TGCAGTGCGCGGACCGGGACAACTCTCTCCAATTCACCCCTCCACTTT
len: 16; v_gene: TRBV7-2; abundance: .; j_gene: TRBJ1-2; d_gene: TRBD1; CDR3aa: CASSLGRRTGGFGYTF; CDR3nt: TGTGCCAGCAGCTTAGGCCGACGGACAGGGGGCTTTGGCTACACCTTC
len: 16; v_gene: TRBV7-2; abundance: few; j_gene: TRBJ2-6; d_gene: .; CDR3aa: CASSFQGLSGANVLTF; CDR3nt: TGTGCCAGCAGCTTTCAGGGGCTCTCCGGGGCCAACGTCCTGACTTTC
len: 15; v_gene: TRBV20-1; abundance: many; j_gene: TRBJ2-1; d_gene: TRBD2; CDR3aa: CSARDRVAGGPEQFF; CDR3nt: TGCAGTGCTAGAGATCGGGTAGCGGGAGGCCCGGAGCAGTTCTTC
len: 16; v_gene: TRBV7-9; abundance: .; j_gene: TRBJ2-7; d_gene: .; CDR3aa: CASSSLSRRRVPEQYF; CDR3nt: TGTGCCAGCAGCTCCCTGAGCCGCCGAAGGGTCCCCGAGCAGTACTTC
len: 16; v_gene: TRBV11-1; abundance: .; j_gene: TRBJ2-3; d_gene: TRBD2; CDR3aa: CASSFLAGGDTDTQYF; CDR3nt: TGTGCCAGCAGCTTTCTAGCGGGAGGCGACACAGATACGCAGTATTTT
len: 17; v_gene: TRBV6-2/TRBV6-3; abundance: .; j_gene: TRBJ1-5; d_gene: .; CDR3aa: CASSPSRDRFSNQPQHF; CDR3nt: TGTGCCAGCAGCCCTTCCCGAGACAGATTTAGCAATCAGCCCCAGCATTTT
len: 17; v_gene: TRBV4-3; abundance: few; j_gene: TRBJ2-4; d_gene: .; CDR3aa: CASSQENPASNKNIQYF; CDR3nt: TGCGCCAGCAGCCAAGAAAATCCGGCTAGCAATAAAAACATTCAGTACTTC
len: 21; v_gene: TRBV28; abundance: once; j_gene: TRBJ2-6; d_gene: TRBD1; CDR3aa: CASSPRNQPGQGASGANVLTF; CDR3nt: TGTGCCAGCAGTCCCCGAAACCAACCGGGACAGGGGGCGTCTGGGGCCAACGTCCTGACTTTC
len: 13; v_gene: TRBV10-3; abundance: many; j_gene: TRBJ1-5; d_gene: .; CDR3aa: CAISLTVSQPQHF; CDR3nt: TGTGCCATCAGTTTGACAGTGTCTCAGCCCCAGCATTTT
len: 15; v_gene: TRBV28; abundance: few; j_gene: TRBJ1-2; d_gene: TRBD1; CDR3aa: CASSLQGAQDYGYTF; CDR3nt: TGTGCCAGCAGCCTTCAGGGGGCGCAGGACTATGGCTACACCTTC
len: 16; v_gene: TRBV7-2; abundance: many; j_gene: TRBJ2-3; d_gene: TRBD2; CDR3aa: CASSRVSGRSTDTQYF; CDR3nt: TGTGCCAGCAGCCGCGTTAGCGGGAGGTCGACAGATACGCAGTATTTT
len: 21; v_gene: TRBV12-3/TRBV12-4; abundance: few; j_gene: TRBJ2-1; d_gene: TRBD2; CDR3aa: CASSFLVRGGLAGRSYNEQFF; CDR3nt: TGTGCCAGCAGTTTCCTCGTAAGGGGCGGACTAGCGGGCCGCTCCTACAATGAGCAGTTCTTC
len: 14; v_gene: TRBV6-2/TRBV6-3; abundance: few; j_gene: TRBJ2-1; d_gene: .; CDR3aa: CASSYSAGTLEQFF; CDR3nt: TGTGCCAGCAGTTACTCAGCCGGGACCCTTGAGCAGTTCTTC
len: 15; v_gene: TRBV2; abundance: .; j_gene: TRBJ1-5; d_gene: .; CDR3aa: CASKRGSLSNQPQHF; CDR3nt: TGTGCCAGCAAACGGGGGAGCCTTAGCAATCAGCCCCAGCATTTT
len: 15; v_gene: TRBV6-2/TRBV6-3; abundance: .; j_gene: TRBJ2-1; d_gene: .; CDR3aa: CASSSGGGPDNEQFF; CDR3nt: TGTGCCAGCAGTTCAGGGGGAGGGCCGGACAATGAGCAGTTCTTC
len: 14; v_gene: TRBV11-2; abundance: .; j_gene: TRBJ1-1; d_gene: TRBD1; CDR3aa: CASSGDRGYTEAFF; CDR3nt: TGTGCCAGCAGCGGGGACAGGGGTTACACTGAAGCTTTCTTT
len: 14; v_gene: TRBV20-1; abundance: .; j_gene: TRBJ2-1; d_gene: .; CDR3aa: CSASEVGVRNEQFF; CDR3nt: TGCAGTGCTAGTGAGGTGGGAGTTCGGAATGAGCAGTTCTTC
len: 17; v_gene: TRBV7-8; abundance: few; j_gene: TRBJ2-3; d_gene: TRBD2; CDR3aa: CASSSRSLAGGPHTQYF; CDR3nt: TGTGCCAGCAGCTCCCGTTCATTGGCGGGAGGGCCTCATACGCAGTATTTT
len: 13; v_gene: TRBV19; abundance: few; j_gene: TRBJ1-1; d_gene: .; CDR3aa: CASSILGVTEAFF; CDR3nt: TGTGCCAGTAGTATTTTAGGGGTCACTGAAGCTTTCTTT
len: 14; v_gene: TRBV6-2/TRBV6-3; abundance: .; j_gene: TRBJ2-7; d_gene: .; CDR3aa: CASSYLQGFYEQYF; CDR3nt: TGTGCCAGCAGTTACTTGCAAGGGTTCTACGAGCAGTACTTC
len: 15; v_gene: TRBV12-3/TRBV12-4; abundance: .; j_gene: TRBJ1-5; d_gene: TRBD1; CDR3aa: CASRAGTGLNQPQHF; CDR3nt: TGTGCCAGCAGGGCCGGGACAGGTCTAAATCAGCCCCAGCATTTT
len: 15; v_gene: TRBV10-3; abundance: .; j_gene: TRBJ2-3; d_gene: .; CDR3aa: CAISESGRAADTQYF; CDR3nt: TGTGCCATCAGTGAGTCGGGCAGGGCGGCAGATACGCAGTATTTT